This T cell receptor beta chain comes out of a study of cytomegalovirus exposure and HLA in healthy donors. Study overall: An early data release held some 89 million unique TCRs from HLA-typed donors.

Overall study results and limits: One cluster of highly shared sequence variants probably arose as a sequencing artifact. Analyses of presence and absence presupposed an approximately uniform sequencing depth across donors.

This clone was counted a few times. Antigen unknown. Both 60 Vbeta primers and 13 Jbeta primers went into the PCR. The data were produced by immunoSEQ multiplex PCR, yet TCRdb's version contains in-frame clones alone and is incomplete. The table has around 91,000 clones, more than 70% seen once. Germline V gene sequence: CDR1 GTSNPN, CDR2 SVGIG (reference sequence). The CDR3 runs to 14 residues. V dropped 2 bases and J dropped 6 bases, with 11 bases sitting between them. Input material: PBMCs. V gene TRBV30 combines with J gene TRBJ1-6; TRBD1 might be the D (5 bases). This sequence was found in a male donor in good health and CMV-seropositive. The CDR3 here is CAWSIGGPNSPLHF. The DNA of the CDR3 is TGTGCCTGGAGTATCGGGGGACCTAATTCACCCCTCCACTTT.